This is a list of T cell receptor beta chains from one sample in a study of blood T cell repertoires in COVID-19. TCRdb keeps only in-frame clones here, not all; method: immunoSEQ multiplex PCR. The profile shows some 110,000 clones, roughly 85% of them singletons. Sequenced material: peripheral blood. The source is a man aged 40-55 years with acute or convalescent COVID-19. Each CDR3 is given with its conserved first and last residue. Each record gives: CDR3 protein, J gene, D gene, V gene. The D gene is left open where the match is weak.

CDR3 protein: CASSPTGIDYGYTF
J gene: TRBJ1-2
D gene: NA
V gene: TRBV5-1

CDR3 protein: CASSPRDLQETQYF
J gene: TRBJ2-5
D gene: NA
V gene: TRBV5-4

CDR3 protein: CASSISGSGNTIYF
J gene: TRBJ1-3
D gene: NA
V gene: TRBV19

CDR3 protein: CASSLEGANANTEAFF
J gene: TRBJ1-1
D gene: NA
V gene: TRBV6-2/TRBV6-3

CDR3 protein: CASSPGTGNSYNEQFF
J gene: TRBJ2-1
D gene: TRBD1
V gene: TRBV19

CDR3 protein: CASSQDGQAGRVYTF
J gene: TRBJ1-2
D gene: TRBD1
V gene: TRBV3-1/TRBV3-2

CDR3 protein: CASSMTGDTYEQYF
J gene: TRBJ2-7
D gene: TRBD1
V gene: TRBV19

CDR3 protein: CASSLLGGGQPQHF
J gene: TRBJ1-5
D gene: NA
V gene: TRBV27

CDR3 protein: CASSSDQGSGNTIYF
J gene: TRBJ1-3
D gene: NA
V gene: TRBV5-1

CDR3 protein: CASSPGGVGTEAFF
J gene: TRBJ1-1
D gene: NA
V gene: TRBV11-3